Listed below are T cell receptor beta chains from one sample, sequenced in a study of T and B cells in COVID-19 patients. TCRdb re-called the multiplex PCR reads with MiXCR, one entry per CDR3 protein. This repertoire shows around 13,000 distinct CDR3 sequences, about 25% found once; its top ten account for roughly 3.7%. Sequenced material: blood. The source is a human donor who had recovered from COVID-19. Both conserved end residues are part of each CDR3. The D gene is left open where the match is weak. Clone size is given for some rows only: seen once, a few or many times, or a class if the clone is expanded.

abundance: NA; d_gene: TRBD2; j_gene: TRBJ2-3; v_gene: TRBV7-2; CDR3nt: TGTGCCAGCAGCTTAGGATATCTAGCGGCCCCCACAGATACGCAGTATTTT; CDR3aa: CASSLGYLAAPTDTQYF
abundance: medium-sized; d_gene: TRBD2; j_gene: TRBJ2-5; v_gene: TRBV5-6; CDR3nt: TGTGCCAGCAGCCGGGACTACGGAGAGACCCAGTACTTC; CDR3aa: CASSRDYGETQYF
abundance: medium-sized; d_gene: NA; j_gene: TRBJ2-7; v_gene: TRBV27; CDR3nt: TGTGCCAGCAGTACCCATCCGAGCATTGTTTCTGAGCAGTACTTC; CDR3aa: CASSTHPSIVSEQYF
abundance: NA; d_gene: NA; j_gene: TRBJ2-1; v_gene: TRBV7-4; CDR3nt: TGTGCCAGCAGTGTTGGGCCCAACAATGAGCAGTTCTTC; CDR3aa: CASSVGPNNEQFF
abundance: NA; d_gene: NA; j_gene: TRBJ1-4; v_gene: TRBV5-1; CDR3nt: TGCGCCAGCAGCTTGATGGGGGCTGTGTTAGAAAAACTGTTTTTT; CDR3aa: CASSLMGAVLEKLFF
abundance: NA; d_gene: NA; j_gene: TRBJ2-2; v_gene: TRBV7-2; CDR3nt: TGTGCCAGCAGCTTCTCGAACACCGGGGAGCTGTTTTTT; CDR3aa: CASSFSNTGELFF
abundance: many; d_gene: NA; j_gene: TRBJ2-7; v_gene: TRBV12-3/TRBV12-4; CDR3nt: TGTGCCAGCAGTTTCAGAGGACTTTACGACGAGCAGTACTTC; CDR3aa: CASSFRGLYDEQYF
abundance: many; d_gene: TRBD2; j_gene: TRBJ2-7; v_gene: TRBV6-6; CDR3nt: TGTGCCAGCAGGGGGACTAGCGGATACGAGCAGTACTTC; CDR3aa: CASRGTSGYEQYF
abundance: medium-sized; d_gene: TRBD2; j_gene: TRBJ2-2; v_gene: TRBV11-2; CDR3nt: TGTGCCAGCAGCTTTCTAGCGGGGGGCACCGGGGAGCTGTTTTTT; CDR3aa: CASSFLAGGTGELFF
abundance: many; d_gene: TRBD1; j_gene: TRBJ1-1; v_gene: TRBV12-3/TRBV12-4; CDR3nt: TGTGCCAGCAGCCGCGACAGGGCAAACACTGAAGCTTTCTTT; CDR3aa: CASSRDRANTEAFF
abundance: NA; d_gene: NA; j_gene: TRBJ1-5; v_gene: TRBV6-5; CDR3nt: TGTGCCAGCAGTTACTCTGGGGTTTATCAGCCCCAGCATTTT; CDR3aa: CASSYSGVYQPQHF
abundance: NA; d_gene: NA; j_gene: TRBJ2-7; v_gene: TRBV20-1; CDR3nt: TGCAGTGCTAGGGGACCATCCTACGAGCAGTACTTC; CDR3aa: CSARGPSYEQYF
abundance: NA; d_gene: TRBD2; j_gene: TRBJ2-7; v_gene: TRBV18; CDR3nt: TGTGCCAGCTCACCCGCCGGAGGAGCGGGAGGCGTTTACGAGCAGTACTTC; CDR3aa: CASSPAGGAGGVYEQYF
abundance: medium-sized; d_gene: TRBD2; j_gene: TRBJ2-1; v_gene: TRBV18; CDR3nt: TGTGCCAGCTCACCATCCTTAGCGGGAGGTGGGAGTGAGCAGTTCTTC; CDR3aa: CASSPSLAGGGSEQFF
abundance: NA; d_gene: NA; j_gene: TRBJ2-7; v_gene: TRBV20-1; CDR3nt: TGCAGTGCCACCCCAGGCTCCTACGAGCAGTACTTC; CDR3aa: CSATPGSYEQYF
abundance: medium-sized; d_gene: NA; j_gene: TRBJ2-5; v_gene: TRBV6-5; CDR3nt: TGTGCCAGCAGCAGTAGACTGATTCAAGAGACCCAGTACTTC; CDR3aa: CASSSRLIQETQYF
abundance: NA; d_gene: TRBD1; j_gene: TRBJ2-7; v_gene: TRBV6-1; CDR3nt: TGTGCCAGCAGAGACAGGGCCGAGGAGCAGTACTTC; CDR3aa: CASRDRAEEQYF
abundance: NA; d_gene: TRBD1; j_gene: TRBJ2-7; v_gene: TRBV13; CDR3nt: TGCGCCAGCAATTTGGGACAGGGGGCGCGGGAGCAGTACTTC; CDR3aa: CASNLGQGAREQYF
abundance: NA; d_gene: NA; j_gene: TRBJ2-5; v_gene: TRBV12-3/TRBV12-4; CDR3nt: TGTGCCAGCAGCCCACGGCAAGAGACCCAGTACTTC; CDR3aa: CASSPRQETQYF
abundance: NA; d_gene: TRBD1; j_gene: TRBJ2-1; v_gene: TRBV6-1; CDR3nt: TGTGCCAGCAGTGGCCCCCGGACAGGGGGTTACAATGAGCAGTTCTTC; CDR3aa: CASSGPRTGGYNEQFF
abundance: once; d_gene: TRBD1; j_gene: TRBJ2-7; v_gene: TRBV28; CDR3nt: TGTGCCAGTGAACCGGGACAGGGGGCCCACGAGCAGTACTTC; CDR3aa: CASEPGQGAHEQYF
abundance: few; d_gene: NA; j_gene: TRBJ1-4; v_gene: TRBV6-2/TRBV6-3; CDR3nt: TGTGCCAGCAGTCCGGCCGGGGGTGAAAAACTGTTTTTT; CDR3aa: CASSPAGGEKLFF
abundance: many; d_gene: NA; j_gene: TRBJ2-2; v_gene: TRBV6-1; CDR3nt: TGTGCCAGCAGTGAAGGAGGAGGGGCCGGGGAGCTGTTTTTT; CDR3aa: CASSEGGGAGELFF
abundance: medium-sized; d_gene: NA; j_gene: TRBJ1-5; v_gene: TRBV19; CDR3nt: TGTGCCAGTAGTATAAGGGCCCAGGGAGAGAGGCAGCCCCAGCATTTT; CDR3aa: CASSIRAQGERQPQHF
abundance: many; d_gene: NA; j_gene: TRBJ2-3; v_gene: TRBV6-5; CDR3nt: TGTGCCAGCAGTTACTCACCCCGGACAGCCTCCCAAGATACGCAGTATTTT; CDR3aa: CASSYSPRTASQDTQYF
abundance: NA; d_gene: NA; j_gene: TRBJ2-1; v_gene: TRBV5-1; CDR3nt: TGCGCCAGCGCTTTAAGCCGGGGGATCAATGAGCAGTTCTTC; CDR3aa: CASALSRGINEQFF
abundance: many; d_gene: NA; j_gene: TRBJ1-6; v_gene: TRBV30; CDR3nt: TGTGCCTGGAGTGCAGAAATTTATAATTCACCCCTCCACTTT; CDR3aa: CAWSAEIYNSPLHF
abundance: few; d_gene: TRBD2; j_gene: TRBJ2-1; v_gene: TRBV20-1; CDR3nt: TGCAGTGCTAAGCGGGATACCTACAATGAGCAGTTCTTC; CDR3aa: CSAKRDTYNEQFF
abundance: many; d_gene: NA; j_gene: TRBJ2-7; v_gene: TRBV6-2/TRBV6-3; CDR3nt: TGTGCCAGCTCACGCCTCAGGGGAACCTACGAGCAGTACTTC; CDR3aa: CASSRLRGTYEQYF
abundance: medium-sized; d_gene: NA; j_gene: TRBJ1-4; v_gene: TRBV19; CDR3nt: TGTGCCAGTAGTATTCGGGGGGGTGCAACTAATGAAAAACTGTTTTTT; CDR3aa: CASSIRGGATNEKLFF
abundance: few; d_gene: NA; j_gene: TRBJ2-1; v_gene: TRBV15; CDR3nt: TGTGCCACCAGCAGAGATGATCTAGCGAGCTACAATGAGCAGTTCTTC; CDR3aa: CATSRDDLASYNEQFF
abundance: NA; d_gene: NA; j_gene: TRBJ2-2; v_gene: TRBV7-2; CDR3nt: TGTGCCAGCACAAGGGCAGGGATCCACGACACCGGGGAGCTGTTTTTT; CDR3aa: CASTRAGIHDTGELFF